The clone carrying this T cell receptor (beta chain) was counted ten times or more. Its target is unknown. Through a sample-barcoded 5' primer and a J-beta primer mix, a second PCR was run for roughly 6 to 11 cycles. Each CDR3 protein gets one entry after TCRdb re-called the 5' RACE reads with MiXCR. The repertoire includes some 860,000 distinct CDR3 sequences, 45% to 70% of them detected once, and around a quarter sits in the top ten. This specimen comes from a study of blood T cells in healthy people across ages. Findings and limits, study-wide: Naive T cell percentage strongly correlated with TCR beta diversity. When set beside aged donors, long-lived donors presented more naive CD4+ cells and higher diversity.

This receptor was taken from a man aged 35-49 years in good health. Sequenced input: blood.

CDR3 sequence: CASSQKGDRTQYF. CDR3 nucleotide sequence: TGTGCCAGCAGCCAAAAGGGCGATCGTACGCAGTATTTT. The chain couples TRBV3-1 to TRBJ2-3; D is undetermined. Between the trimmed V and J ends, which lost 2 bases and 8 bases, there was a span of 11 bases. From germline, CDR1 is LGHDT and CDR2 YNNKEL (reference sequence). The CDR3 has 13 amino acids.